Following are 13 T cell receptor beta chains from one sample sequenced in a study of blood T cell repertoires in COVID-19. Sequencing used immunoSEQ multiplex PCR; TCRdb keeps in-frame clones, though not all of them. The table has around 62,000 clones, approximately 90% seen once. Sequencing was performed on PBMCs or T cells enriched from blood (not recorded which). The origin of the receptors is a woman aged 35 to 49 who had recovered from COVID-19.

This clone was detected once. The rearrangement joins TRBV6-2 or TRBV6-3 to TRBJ1-1; D not resolved. This CDR3 has 13 residues. Germline V gene sequence: CDR1 MNHEY, CDR2 SVGEGT. Trimming stripped 2 bases from V and 2 bases from J, with 6 bases between. CDR3 loop: CASSYATNTEAFF. CDR3 DNA: TGTGCCAGCAGTTACGCTACTAACACTGAAGCTTTCTTT.

This clone was observed once. The chain recombines TRBV10-3 with TRBJ2-1; 7 bases map to TRBD1. After removal of 7 bases from V and 3 bases from J, the junction contained 6 bases not matched to a gene. Germline assignment: CDR1 ENHRY and CDR2 SYGVKD. There are 14 residues in the CDR3. CDR3 bases: TGTGCCATCAAGTCGGCAGGGGGCTACAATGAGCAGTTCTTC. Protein product: CAIKSAGGYNEQFF.

This sequence joins TRBV7-2 and TRBJ2-5; TRBD2 matches 7 bases. The V and J ends lost 3 bases and 4 bases, in that order; junction bases with no gene match: 5. This CDR3 contains 14 residues. Germline CDR1 and CDR2: SGHTA and FQGNSA. The CDR3 bases are TGTGCCAGCAGCTTGGGTAGCGGGCTAGAGACCCAGTACTTC. It translates to CASSLGSGLETQYF.

DNA for the CDR3: TGTGCCAGCAGCCAAGGACAGGGGCAGAACACTGAAGCTTTCTTT. This encodes CASSQGQGQNTEAFF. This chain links TRBV4-2 with TRBJ1-1; TRBD1 matches at 8 bases. The trim removed 1 base at V and 1 base at J, leaving 2 bases unmatched. Germline CDR1 LGHNA, CDR2 YNFKEQ. The length of the CDR3 is 15 residues.

This clone was picked up a small number of times. This sequence joins TRBV11-2 and TRBJ1-6; D remains unclear. V was cut by 5 bases and J by 8 bases, with 13 bases left in between. The V gene's germline CDR1 is SGHAT and CDR2 FQNNGV. The CDR3 runs to 14 residues. The CDR3 nucleotides read TGTGCCAGCAGCCTAAGCCTCCAACATTCACCCCTCCACTTT. Residues: CASSLSLQHSPLHF.

This rearrangement joins TRBV9 to TRBJ1-1; weak D call: TRBD1 (6 bases). The CDR3 has 14 residues. Trimming took off 2 bases at V and 1 base at J, with 9 bases between the two ends. Germline V lookup: CDR1 SGDLS, CDR2 YYNGEE. The CDR3 reads CASSVSTGNTEAFF. The CDR3 nucleotides read TGTGCCAGCAGCGTCTCGACAGGGAACACTGAAGCTTTCTTT.

This chain joins TRBV24-1 and TRBJ2-7; D is possibly TRBD2 (5 bases). This CDR3 has 15 amino acids. Germline V gene lookup returns CDR1 KGHDR and CDR2 SFDVKD. The germline V and J ends were trimmed by 4 bases and 4 bases, with 16 bases remaining between them. CDR3: CATSDPREGRYEQYF. The CDR3, as DNA: TGTGCCACCAGTGACCCTCGAGAGGGCCGGTACGAGCAGTACTTC.

The chain is built from TRBV14 and TRBJ2-3; D is uncertain. V was clipped by 0 bases and J by 8 bases, with 12 bases between them. In germline, CDR1 is SGHDN, CDR2 FVKESK. The CDR3 spans 14 residues. The CDR3 protein is CASSQDRIPGTQYF. DNA for the CDR3: TGTGCCAGCAGCCAAGATAGGATCCCGGGTACGCAGTATTTT.

The V call is TRBV5-1, the J call TRBJ2-7, with 11 bases fitting TRBD1. Germline CDR1 SGHRS, CDR2 YFSETQ. This CDR3 comprises 16 residues. V lost 0 bases and J lost 3; bases outside the gene matches: 5. The DNA of the CDR3 is TGCGCCAGCAGCTTGGATCGGGACAGGGGGGTCTACGAGCAGTACTTC. It yields the protein CASSLDRDRGVYEQYF.

The V gene is TRBV27, the J gene TRBJ1-1, with 7 positions matching TRBD1. Germline CDR1 is MNHEY and CDR2 is SMNVEV (reference sequence). V lost 6 bases to trimming and J lost 4 bases; unmatched junction nucleotides: 8. The CDR3 is 14 amino acids. The CDR3 coding sequence is TGTGCCAGCAGACCAGAGGGGGCCCTCACTGAAGCTTTCTTT. Its translation is CASRPEGALTEAFF.

The chain recombines TRBV6-5 with TRBJ1-2; D is perhaps TRBD1 (6 bases). The CDR3 loop spans 15 amino acids. Germline CDR1 is MNHEY and CDR2 is SVGAGI. V gave up 6 bases and J gave up 6 bases, with 20 bases separating them. CDR3 DNA sequence: TGTGCCAGCAGACCCCAGGGGAGGGCCCAGAATGGCTACACCTTC. Translating gives CASRPQGRAQNGYTF.

The V call is TRBV27, the J call TRBJ2-3; D uncertain. Between the trimmed V and J ends, which lost 3 bases and 4 bases, there was a span of 11 bases. Germline values: CDR1 MNHEY, CDR2 SMNVEV (reference sequence). The CDR3 consists of 14 residues. The CDR3 loop reads CASSFRMSADTQYF. The CDR3 DNA reads TGTGCCAGCAGTTTCAGGATGAGTGCAGATACGCAGTATTTT.

The chain employs TRBV25-1 and TRBJ1-3, with D unresolved. The CDR3 loop spans 15 amino acids. Trimming removed 0 bases from V and 0 bases from J, with 6 bases in between. Per the germline V gene, CDR1 is MGHDK and CDR2 is SYGVNS. CDR3 sequence reads: CASSEYGSSGNTIYF. The CDR3 region has the DNA TGTGCCAGCAGTGAATATGGCAGCTCTGGAAACACCATATATTTT.